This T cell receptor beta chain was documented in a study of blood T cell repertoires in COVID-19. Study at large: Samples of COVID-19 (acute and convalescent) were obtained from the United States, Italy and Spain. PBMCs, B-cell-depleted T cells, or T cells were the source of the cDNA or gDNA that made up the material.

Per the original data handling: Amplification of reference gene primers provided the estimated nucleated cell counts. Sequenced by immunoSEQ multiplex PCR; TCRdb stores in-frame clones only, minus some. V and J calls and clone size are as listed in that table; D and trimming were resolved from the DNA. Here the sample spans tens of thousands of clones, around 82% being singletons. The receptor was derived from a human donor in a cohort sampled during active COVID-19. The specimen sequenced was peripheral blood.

For the CDR3, the DNA is TGTGCCAGCAGCCCCGGACAGGGTGTGGGGCAGCCCCAGCATTTT. This sequence encodes CASSPGQGVGQPQHF. This sequence joins TRBV7-6 and TRBJ1-5; 8 nucleotides line up with TRBD1. Per germline, CDR1 SGHVS and CDR2 FNYEAQ. V gave up 5 bases and J gave up 7 bases; unmatched junction bases: 10. The CDR3 totals 15 residues.